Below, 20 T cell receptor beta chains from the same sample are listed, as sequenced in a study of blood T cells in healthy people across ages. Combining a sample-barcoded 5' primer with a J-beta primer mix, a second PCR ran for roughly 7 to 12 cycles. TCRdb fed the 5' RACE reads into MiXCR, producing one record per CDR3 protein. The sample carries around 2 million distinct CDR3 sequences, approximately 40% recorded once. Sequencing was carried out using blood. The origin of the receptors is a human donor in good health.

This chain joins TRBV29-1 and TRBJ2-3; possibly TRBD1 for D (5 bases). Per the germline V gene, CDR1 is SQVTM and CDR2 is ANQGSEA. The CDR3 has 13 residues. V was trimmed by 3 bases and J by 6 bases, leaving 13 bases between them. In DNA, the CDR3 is TGCAGCGTTGAGACAGCCAAAGTGGATACGCAGTATTTT. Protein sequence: CSVETAKVDTQYF.

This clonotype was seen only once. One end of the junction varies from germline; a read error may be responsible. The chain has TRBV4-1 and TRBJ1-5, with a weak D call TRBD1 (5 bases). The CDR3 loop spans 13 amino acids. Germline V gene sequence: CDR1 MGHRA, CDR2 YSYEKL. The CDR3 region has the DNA TGCACCAGCAGCCAGGGTATGAATCAGCCCCAGCATTTT. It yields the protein CTSSQGMNQPQHF.

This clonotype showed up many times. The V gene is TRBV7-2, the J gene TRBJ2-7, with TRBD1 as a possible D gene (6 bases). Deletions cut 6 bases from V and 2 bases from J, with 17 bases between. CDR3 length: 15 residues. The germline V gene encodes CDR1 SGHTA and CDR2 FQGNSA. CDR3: CASSLRGEKAYEQYF. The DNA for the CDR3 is TGTGCCAGCAGTCTCAGGGGAGAGAAAGCCTACGAGCAGTACTTC.

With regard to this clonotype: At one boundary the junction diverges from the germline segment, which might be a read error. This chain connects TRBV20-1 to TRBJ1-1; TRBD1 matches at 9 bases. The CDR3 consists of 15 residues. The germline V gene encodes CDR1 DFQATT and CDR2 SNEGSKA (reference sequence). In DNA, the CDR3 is TGCAATGCTAGAGCGCCGGGACAGGGAAGCACTGAAGCTTTCTTT. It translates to CNARAPGQGSTEAFF.

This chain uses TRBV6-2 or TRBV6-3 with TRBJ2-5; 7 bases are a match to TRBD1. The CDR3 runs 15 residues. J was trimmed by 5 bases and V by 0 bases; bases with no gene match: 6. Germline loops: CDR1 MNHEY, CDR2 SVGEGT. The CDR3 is CASSYSGQEWETQYF. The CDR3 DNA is TGTGCCAGCAGTTACTCCGGACAGGAATGGGAGACCCAGTACTTC.

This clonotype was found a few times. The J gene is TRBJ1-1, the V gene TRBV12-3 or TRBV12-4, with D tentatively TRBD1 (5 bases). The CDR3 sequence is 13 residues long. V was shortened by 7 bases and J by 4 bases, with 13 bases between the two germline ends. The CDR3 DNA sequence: TGTGCCAGCACCTCTCAGGGTGGCACTGAAGCTTTCTTT. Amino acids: CASTSQGGTEAFF.

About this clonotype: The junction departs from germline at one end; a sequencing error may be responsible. The CDR3, as DNA: TGTGCCAGCAGCTTAGTAGGCTGGGGTGAAGCTTTCTTC. It specifies CASSLVGWGEAFF. The chain couples TRBV7-2 to TRBJ1-1, with D unclear. The CDR3 runs to 13 residues. Germline CDR1 is SGHTA and CDR2 is FQGNSA. Combining the CDR3 with reference TRBV7-2 and TRBJ1-1 gives the whole variable domain GAGVSQSPSNKVTEKGKDVELRCDPISGHTALYWYRQSLGQGLEFLIYFQGNSAPDKSGLPSDRFSAERTGGSVSTLTIQRTQQEDSAVYLCASSLVGWGEAFFGQGTRLTVV.

CDR3 nucleotide sequence: TGTGCCGCTACACCTTACAATGAGCAGTTCTTC. This codes for CAATPYNEQFF. The J gene is TRBJ2-1, the V gene TRBV2; D is undetermined. The ends were cut back, 11 bases at V and 4 bases at J, with 9 bases in the middle. Per germline, CDR1 SNHLY and CDR2 FYNNEI. This CDR3 spans 11 amino acids.

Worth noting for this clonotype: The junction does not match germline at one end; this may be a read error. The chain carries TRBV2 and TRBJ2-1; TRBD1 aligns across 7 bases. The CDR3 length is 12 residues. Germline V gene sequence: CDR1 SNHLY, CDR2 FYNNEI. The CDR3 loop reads CGSSVAGGEQFF. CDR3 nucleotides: TGTGGCAGCAGTGTGGCAGGGGGTGAGCAGTTCTTC.

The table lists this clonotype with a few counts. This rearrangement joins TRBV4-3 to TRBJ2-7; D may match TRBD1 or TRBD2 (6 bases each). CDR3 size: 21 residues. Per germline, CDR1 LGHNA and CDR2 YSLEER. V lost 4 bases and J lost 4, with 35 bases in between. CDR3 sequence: CASSPILPISSGGGSKYEQYF. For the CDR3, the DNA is TGCGCCAGCAGCCCCATTCTCCCAATCTCTTCTGGAGGGGGGTCTAAGTACGAGCAGTACTTC.

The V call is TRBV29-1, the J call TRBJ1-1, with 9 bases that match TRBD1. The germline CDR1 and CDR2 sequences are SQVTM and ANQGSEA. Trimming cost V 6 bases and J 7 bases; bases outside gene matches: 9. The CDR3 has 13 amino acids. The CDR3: CSVWGQGDYEAFF. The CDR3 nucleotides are TGCAGCGTCTGGGGACAGGGTGACTATGAAGCTTTCTTT. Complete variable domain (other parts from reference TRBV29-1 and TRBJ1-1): SAVISQKPSRDICQRGTSLTIQCQVDSQVTMMFWYRQQPGQSLTLIATANQGSEATYESGFVIDKFPISRPNLTFSTLTVSNMSPEDSSIYLCSVWGQGDYEAFFGQGTRLTVV.

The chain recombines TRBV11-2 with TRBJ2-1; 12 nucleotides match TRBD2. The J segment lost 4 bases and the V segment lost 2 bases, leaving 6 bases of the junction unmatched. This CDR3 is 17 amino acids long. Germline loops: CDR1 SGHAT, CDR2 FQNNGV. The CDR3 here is CASSLRLAGGTYNEQFF. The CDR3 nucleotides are TGTGCCAGCAGCTTACGGCTAGCGGGGGGGACGTACAATGAGCAGTTCTTC.

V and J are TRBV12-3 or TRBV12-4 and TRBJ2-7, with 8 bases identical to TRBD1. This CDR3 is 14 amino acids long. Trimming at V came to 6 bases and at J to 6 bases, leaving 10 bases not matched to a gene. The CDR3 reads CASSDGQGFFEQYF. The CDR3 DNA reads TGTGCCAGCAGCGACGGACAGGGTTTTTTCGAGCAGTACTTC.

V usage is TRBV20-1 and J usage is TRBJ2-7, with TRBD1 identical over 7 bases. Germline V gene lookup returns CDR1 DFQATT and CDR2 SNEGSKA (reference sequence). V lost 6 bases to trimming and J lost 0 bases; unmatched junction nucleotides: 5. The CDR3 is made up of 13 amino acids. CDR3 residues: CSALDRFSYEQYF. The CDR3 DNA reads TGCAGTGCACTGGACAGGTTCTCCTACGAGCAGTACTTC.

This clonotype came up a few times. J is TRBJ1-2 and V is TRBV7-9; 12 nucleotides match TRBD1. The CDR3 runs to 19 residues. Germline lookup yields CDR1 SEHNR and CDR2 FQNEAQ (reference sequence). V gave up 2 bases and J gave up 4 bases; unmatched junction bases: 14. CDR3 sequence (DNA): TGTGCCAGCAGCTTAACCGCCGGGACAGGGGGCCCTAGGCTCTATGGCTACACCTTC. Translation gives CASSLTAGTGGPRLYGYTF.

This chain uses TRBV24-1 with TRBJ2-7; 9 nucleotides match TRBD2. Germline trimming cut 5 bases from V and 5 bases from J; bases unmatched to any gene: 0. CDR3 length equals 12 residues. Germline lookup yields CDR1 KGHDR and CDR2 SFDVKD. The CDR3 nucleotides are TGTGCCACCAGTGCTAGCGGGGACGAGCAGTACTTC. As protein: CATSASGDEQYF.

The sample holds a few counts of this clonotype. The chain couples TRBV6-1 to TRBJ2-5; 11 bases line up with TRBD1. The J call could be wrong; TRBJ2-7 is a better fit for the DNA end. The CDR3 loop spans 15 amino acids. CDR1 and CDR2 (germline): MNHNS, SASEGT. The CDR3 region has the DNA TGTGCCAGCAGTTCCGGGACAGGGGGTTACTACGAGCAGTACTTC. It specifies CASSSGTGGYYEQYF.

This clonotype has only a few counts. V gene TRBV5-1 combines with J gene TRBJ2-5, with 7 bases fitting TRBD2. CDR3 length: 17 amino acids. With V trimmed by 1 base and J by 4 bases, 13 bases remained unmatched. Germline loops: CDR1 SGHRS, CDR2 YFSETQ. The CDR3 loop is CASSLFLGLGSGETQYF. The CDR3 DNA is TGCGCCAGCAGCTTGTTCCTCGGACTAGGTTCGGGAGAGACCCAGTACTTC.

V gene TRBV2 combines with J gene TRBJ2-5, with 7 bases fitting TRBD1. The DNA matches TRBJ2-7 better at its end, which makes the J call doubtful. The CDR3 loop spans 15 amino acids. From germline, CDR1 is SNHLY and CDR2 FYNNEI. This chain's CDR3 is CASSSSPGQCYEQYF. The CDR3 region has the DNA TGTGCCAGTTCGAGTTCTCCGGGACAGTGCTACGAGCAGTACTTC.

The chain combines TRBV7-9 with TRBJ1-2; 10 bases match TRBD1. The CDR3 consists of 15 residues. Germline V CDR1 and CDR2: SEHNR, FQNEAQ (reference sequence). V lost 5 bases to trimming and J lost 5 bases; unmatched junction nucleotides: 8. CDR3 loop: CASSLWDRGTYGYTF. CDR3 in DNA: TGTGCCAGCAGCCTTTGGGACAGGGGAACTTATGGCTACACCTTC.